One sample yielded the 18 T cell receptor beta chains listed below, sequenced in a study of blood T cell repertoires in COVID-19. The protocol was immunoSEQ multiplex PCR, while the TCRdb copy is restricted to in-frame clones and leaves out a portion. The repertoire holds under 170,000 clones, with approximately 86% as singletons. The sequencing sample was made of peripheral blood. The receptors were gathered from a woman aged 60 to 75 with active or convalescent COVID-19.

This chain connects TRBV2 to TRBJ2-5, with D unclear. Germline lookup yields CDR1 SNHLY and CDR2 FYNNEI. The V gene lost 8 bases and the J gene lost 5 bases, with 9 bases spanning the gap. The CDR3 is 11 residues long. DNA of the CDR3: TGTGCCAGCTTCAGGTCGGAGACCCAGTACTTC. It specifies CASFRSETQYF.

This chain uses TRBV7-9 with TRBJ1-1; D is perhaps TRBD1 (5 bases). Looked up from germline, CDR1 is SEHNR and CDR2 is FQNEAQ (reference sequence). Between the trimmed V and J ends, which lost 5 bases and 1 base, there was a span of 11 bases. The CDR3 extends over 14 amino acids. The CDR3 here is CASSLREGNTEAFF. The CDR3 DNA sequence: TGTGCCAGCAGCCTCAGGGAGGGGAACACTGAAGCTTTCTTT.

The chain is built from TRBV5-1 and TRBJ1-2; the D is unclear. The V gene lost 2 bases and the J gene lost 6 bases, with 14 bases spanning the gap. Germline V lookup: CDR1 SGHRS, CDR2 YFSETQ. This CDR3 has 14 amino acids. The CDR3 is CASSFSTDGDGYTF. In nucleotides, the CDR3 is TGCGCCAGCAGCTTTTCGACCGACGGAGATGGCTACACCTTC.

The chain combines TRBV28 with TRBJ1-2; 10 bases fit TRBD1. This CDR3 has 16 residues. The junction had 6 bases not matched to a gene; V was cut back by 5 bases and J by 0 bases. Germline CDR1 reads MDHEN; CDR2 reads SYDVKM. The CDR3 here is CASSPWTGGANYGYTF. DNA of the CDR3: TGTGCCAGCAGTCCCTGGACAGGGGGAGCTAACTATGGCTACACCTTC.

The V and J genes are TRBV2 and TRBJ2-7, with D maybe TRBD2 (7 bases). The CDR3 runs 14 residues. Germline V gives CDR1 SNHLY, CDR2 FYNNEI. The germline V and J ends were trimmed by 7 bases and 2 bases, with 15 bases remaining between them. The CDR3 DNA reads TGTGCCAGCACCCGCGGGGGCCCTACCTACGAGCAGTACTTC. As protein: CASTRGGPTYEQYF.

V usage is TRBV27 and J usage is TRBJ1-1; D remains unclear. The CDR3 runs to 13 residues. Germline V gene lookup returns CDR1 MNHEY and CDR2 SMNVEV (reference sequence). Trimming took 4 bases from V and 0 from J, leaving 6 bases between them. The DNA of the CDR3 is TGTGCCAGCAGTTCTACAGTGAACACTGAAGCTTTCTTT. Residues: CASSSTVNTEAFF.

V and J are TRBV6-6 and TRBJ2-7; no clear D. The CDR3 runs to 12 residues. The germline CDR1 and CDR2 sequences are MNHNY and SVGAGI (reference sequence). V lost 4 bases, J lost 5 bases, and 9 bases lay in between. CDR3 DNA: TGTGCCAGCAGTTCCGTCACGGACGAGCAGTACTTC. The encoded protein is CASSSVTDEQYF.

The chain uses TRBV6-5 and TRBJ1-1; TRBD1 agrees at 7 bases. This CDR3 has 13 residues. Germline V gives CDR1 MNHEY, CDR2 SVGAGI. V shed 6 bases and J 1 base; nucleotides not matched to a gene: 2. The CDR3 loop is CASSRTGNTEAFF. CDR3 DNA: TGTGCCAGCAGCCGGACAGGGAACACTGAAGCTTTCTTT.

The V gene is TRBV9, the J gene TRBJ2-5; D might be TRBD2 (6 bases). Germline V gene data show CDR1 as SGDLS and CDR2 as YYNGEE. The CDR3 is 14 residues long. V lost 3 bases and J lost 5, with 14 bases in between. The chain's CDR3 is CASSGRDFQETQYF. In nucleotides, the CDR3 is TGTGCCAGCAGCGGGCGGGACTTCCAGGAGACCCAGTACTTC.

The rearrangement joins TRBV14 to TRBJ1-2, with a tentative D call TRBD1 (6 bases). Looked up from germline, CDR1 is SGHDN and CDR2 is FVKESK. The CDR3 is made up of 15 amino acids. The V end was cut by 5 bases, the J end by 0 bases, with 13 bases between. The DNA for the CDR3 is TGTGCCAGCAGCAAAAGGGGGATAGCTAACTATGGCTACACCTTC. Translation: CASSKRGIANYGYTF.

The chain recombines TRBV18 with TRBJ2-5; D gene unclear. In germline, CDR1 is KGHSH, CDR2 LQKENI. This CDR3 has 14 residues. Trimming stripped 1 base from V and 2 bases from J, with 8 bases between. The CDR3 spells CASSPLQAQETQYF. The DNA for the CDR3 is TGTGCCAGCTCACCACTCCAGGCGCAAGAGACCCAGTACTTC.

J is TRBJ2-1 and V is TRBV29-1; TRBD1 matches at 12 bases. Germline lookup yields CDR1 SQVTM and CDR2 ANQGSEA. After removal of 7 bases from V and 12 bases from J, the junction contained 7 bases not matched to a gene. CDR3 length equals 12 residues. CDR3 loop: CSGDRGPLAQFF. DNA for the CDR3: TGCAGCGGGGACAGGGGGCCCCTTGCGCAGTTCTTC.

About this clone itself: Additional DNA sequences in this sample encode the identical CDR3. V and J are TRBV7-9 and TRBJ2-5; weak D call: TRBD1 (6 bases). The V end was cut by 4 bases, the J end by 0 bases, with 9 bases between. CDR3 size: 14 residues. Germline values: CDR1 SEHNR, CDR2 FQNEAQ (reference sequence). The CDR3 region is CASSSYRDQETQYF. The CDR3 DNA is TGTGCCAGCAGCTCATACAGGGACCAAGAGACCCAGTACTTC. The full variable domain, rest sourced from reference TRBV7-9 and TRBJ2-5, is DTGVSQNPRHKITKRGQNVTFRCDPISEHNRLYWYRQTLGQGPEFLTYFQNEAQLEKSRLLSDRFSAERPKGSFSTLEIQRTEQGDSAMYLCASSSYRDQETQYFGPGTRLLVL.

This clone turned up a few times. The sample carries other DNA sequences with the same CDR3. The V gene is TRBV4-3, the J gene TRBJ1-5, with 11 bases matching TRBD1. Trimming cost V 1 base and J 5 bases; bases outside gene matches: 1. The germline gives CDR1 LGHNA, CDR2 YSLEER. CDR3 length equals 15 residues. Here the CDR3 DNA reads TGCGCCAGCAGCCAAGGGACAGGGGGCGATCAGCCCCAGCATTTT. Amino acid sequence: CASSQGTGGDQPQHF.

The CDR3 protein is CASSSTGAVTNEKLFF. CDR3 coding DNA: TGCGCCAGCAGCTCCACAGGGGCGGTGACTAATGAAAAACTGTTTTTT. The V gene is TRBV5-1, the J gene TRBJ1-4; 7 bases align to TRBD1. CDR3 length equals 16 residues. Trimming took 3 bases from V and 2 from J; bases not matched to a gene: 7. Germline assignment: CDR1 SGHRS and CDR2 YFSETQ.

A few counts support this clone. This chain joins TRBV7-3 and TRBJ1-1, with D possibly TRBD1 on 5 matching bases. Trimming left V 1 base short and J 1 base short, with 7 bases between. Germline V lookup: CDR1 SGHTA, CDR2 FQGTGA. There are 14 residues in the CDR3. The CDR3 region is CASSLSTGNTEAFF. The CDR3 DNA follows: TGTGCCAGCAGCTTAAGCACAGGGAACACTGAAGCTTTCTTT.

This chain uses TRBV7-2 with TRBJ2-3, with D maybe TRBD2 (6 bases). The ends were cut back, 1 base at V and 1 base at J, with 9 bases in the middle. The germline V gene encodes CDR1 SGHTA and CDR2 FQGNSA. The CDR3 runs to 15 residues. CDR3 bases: TGTGCCAGCAGCTTAGATGGGACTGGCACAGATACGCAGTATTTT. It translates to CASSLDGTGTDTQYF.

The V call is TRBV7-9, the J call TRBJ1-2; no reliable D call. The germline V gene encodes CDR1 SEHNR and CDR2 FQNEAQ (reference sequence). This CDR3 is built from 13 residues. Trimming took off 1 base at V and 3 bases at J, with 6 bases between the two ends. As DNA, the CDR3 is TGTGCCAGCAGCTTAGGATCGGACTATGGCTACACCTTC. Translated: CASSLGSDYGYTF.